This TCR beta chain was sequenced for a study of blood T cell repertoires in COVID-19. CDR3 length: 14 residues. The germline CDR1 and CDR2 sequences are SGHNT and YENEEA. V gave up 2 bases and J gave up 7 bases; unmatched junction bases: 5. Using immunoSEQ multiplex PCR, the repertoire was profiled, and TCRdb retains in-frame clones only, with some absent. The sample lists about 200,000 clones; 89% were seen once. Sequenced sample: PBMCs or T cells enriched from blood (not recorded which). This TCR came from a woman between 18 and 30 years old who had recovered from COVID-19. The chain employs TRBV11-3 and TRBJ2-1; TRBD2 matches at 7 bases. The CDR3 protein is CASSLSGGGNEQFF. The CDR3 DNA follows: TGTGCCAGCAGCTTATCTGGGGGGGGGAATGAGCAGTTCTTC.